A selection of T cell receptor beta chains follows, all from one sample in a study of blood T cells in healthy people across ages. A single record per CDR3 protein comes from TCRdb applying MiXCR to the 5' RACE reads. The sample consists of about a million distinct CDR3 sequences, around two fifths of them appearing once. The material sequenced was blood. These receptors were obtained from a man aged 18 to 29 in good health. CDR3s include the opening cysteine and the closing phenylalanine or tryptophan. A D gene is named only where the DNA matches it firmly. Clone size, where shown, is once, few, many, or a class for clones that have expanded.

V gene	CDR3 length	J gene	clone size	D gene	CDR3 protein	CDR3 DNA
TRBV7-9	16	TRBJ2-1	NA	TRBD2	CASSSSGGATYNEQFF	TGTGCCAGCAGCTCCAGCGGGGGGGCCACCTACAATGAGCAGTTCTTC
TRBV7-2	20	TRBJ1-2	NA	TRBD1	CASSDPRGRTRALPNYGYTF	TGTGCCAGCAGCGACCCAAGGGGGCGGACCCGTGCCCTTCCTAACTATGGCTACACCTTC
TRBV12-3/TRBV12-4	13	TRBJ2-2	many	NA	CASSFGNTGELFF	TGTGCCAGCAGTTTTGGGAACACCGGGGAGCTGTTTTTT
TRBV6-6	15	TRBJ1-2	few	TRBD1	CASSYSPRTGSGYTF	TGTGCCAGCAGTTACTCCCCACGGACAGGAAGTGGCTACACCTTC
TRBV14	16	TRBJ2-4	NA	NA	CASSQDEGVPYNEQYF	TGTGCCAGCAGCCAAGACGAGGGGGTCCCCTACAATGAGCAGTACTTC
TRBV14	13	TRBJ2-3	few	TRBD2	CATRGGLTDTQYF	TGTGCCACCCGGGGGGGACTCACAGATACGCAGTATTTT
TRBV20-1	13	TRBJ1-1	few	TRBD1	CSAIQGMNTEAFF	TGCAGTGCTATACAGGGGATGAACACTGAAGCTTTCTTT
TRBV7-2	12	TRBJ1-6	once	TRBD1	CASSLIGDRPHF	TGTGCCAGCAGCTTAATCGGGGACAGGCCCCACTTT
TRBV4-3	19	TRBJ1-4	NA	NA	CASSQDPAGTSRHGEKLFF	TGCGCCAGCAGCCAAGACCCAGCAGGGACTTCCCGTCATGGCGAAAAACTGTTTTTT
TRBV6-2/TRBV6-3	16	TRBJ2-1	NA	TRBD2	CASSLAGTHSYNEQFF	TGTGCCAGCAGTCTAGCGGGGACACACTCCTACAATGAGCAGTTCTTC
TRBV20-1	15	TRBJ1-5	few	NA	CSSQPLQGLQKPQHF	TGCAGTTCCCAACCCCTTCAGGGACTCCAGAAGCCCCAGCATTTT
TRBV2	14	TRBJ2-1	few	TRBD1	CASSVDREIYEQFF	TGTGCCAGCAGTGTGGACAGGGAGATCTATGAGCAGTTCTTC
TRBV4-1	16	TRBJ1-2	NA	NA	CASSQGGLRDTYGYTF	TGCGCCAGCAGCCAAGGCGGCCTCCGGGACACCTATGGCTACACCTTC
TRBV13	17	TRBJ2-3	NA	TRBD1	CASSPFRTGGITDTQYF	TGTGCCAGCAGCCCCTTTCGGACAGGGGGAATCACAGATACGCAGTATTTT
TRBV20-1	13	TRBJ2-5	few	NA	CSARGQGYETQYF	TGCAGTGCTAGGGGCCAGGGGTACGAGACCCAGTACTTC
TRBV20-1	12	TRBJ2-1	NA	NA	CSVPGTAKEQFF	TGCAGTGTCCCCGGGACTGCTAAGGAGCAGTTCTTC
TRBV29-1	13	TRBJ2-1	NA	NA	CSVRQDDYNVQFF	TGCAGCGTTCGGCAGGATGACTACAATGTGCAGTTCTTC
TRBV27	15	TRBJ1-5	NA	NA	CASSPTIWVGQPQHF	TGTGCCAGCAGTCCGACGATCTGGGTGGGGCAGCCCCAGCATTTT
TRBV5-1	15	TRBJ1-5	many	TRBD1	CASSFGTGGNQPQHF	TGCGCCAGCAGCTTTGGGACAGGGGGGAATCAGCCCCAGCATTTT
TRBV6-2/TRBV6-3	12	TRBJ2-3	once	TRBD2	CASRELATTQYF	TGTGCCAGCAGGGAACTAGCGACTACGCAGTATTTT
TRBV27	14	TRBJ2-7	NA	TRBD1	CASSFQGESYEQYF	TGTGCCAGCAGTTTTCAGGGGGAGTCCTACGAGCAGTACTTC
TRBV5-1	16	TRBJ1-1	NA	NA	CASSLVWEGENTEAFF	TGCGCCAGCAGCTTGGTTTGGGAAGGGGAGAACACTGAAGCTTTCTTT
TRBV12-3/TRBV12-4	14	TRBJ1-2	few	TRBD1	CASRGQGGLYGYTF	TGTGCCAGTCGCGGACAGGGGGGGCTTTATGGCTACACCTTC
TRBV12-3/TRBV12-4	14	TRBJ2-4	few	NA	CASSLVGGENIQYF	TGTGCCAGCAGCCTGGTAGGGGGGGAAAACATTCAGTACTTC
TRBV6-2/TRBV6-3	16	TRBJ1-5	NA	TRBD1	CASSYNRGRANQPQHF	TGTGCCAGCAGTTACAACAGGGGGCGCGCAAATCAGCCCCAGCATTTT
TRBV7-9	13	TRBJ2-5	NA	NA	CASSSNPSPEQYF	TGTGCCAGCAGCTCAAACCCATCCCCGGAGCAGTACTTC
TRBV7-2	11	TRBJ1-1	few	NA	CASMGSTEAFF	TGTGCCAGCATGGGGTCCACTGAAGCTTTCTTT
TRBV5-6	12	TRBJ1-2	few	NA	CASSLRPEGYTF	TGTGCCAGCAGCCTCCGGCCCGAGGGCTACACCTTC
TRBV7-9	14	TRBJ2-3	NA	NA	CASRSGPGLGTQYF	TGTGCCAGCAGATCCGGACCGGGATTGGGTACGCAGTATTTT
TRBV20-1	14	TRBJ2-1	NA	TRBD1	CSALRGTGVNEQFF	TGCAGTGCTCTTAGGGGGACAGGGGTCAATGAGCAGTTCTTC
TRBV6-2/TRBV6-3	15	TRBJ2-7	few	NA	CASSRTPRTSYEQYF	TGTGCCAGCAGCCGAACACCTAGGACCTCCTACGAGCAGTACTTC
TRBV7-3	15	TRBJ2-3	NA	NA	CANSPNAGLTDTQYF	TGTGCCAACAGCCCCAACGCCGGACTCACAGATACGCAGTATTTT
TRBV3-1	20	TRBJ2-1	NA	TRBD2	CASSQELAGRAAGRNNEQFF	TGTGCCAGCAGCCAAGAACTAGCGGGGAGGGCCGCAGGGCGCAACAATGAGCAGTTCTTC
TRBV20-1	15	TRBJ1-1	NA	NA	CSARTGGQGGLKLFF	TGCAGCGCTAGGACGGGAGGGCAGGGAGGTCTGAAGCTTTTCTTT
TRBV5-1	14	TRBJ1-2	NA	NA	CASSGDSVGWGYTF	TGCGCCAGCAGTGGAGACTCCGTGGGATGGGGCTACACCTTC
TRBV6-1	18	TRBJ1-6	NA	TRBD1	CASSGTGKRNSYNSPLHF	TGTGCCAGCAGTGGGACAGGCAAAAGAAACTCCTATAATTCACCCCTCCACTTT
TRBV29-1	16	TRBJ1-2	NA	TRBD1	CSVSGLTGSKNYGYTF	TGCAGCGTTTCCGGCTTGACAGGGAGTAAGAACTATGGCTACACCTTC
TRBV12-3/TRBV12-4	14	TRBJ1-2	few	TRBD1	CASSTLATGTGYTF	TGTGCCAGCAGTACGCTCGCGACAGGGACTGGCTACACCTTC
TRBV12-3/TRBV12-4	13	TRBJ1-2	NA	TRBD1	CASTGANFYGYTF	TGTGCCAGTACAGGGGCGAATTTTTATGGCTACACCTTC